Sequencing of this T cell receptor (beta chain) was carried out in a study of sequential checkpoint blockade in melanoma. Only in-frame clones appear in the TCRdb table, and some are missing; sequencing was by immunoSEQ multiplex PCR. The sample carries 20,000 to 25,000 clones, roughly four fifths recorded once. The treatment: randomized to nivolumab then ipilimumab (arm A) or the reverse (arm B). This sample comprised CD8+ T cells sorted from blood (inferred from file names), obtained from a patient given nivolumab and ipilimumab in sequence. The source is a human donor with melanoma.

CDR3 sequence (DNA): TGTGCCAGCAGTTCGTCGCAACTCGTCTCCTACAATGAGCAGTTCTTC. Translating it yields CASSSSQLVSYNEQFF. The V gene is TRBV27, the J gene TRBJ2-1; D gene uncertain. The germline V and J ends were trimmed by 4 bases and 0 bases, with 13 bases remaining between them. CDR3 size: 16 residues. CDR1 and CDR2 (germline): MNHEY, SMNVEV (reference sequence).